A selection of T cell receptor beta chains follows, all from one sample in a study of blood T cell repertoires in COVID-19. TCRdb's copy holds only in-frame clones and misses some; the assay was immunoSEQ multiplex PCR. The sample contains about 150,000 clones, around 87% of which appear only once. The specimen was peripheral blood. These receptors all stem from a man between 50 and 59 years old with active COVID-19. CDR3s include the opening cysteine and the closing phenylalanine or tryptophan. Each record gives: clone size, D gene, V gene, J gene, CDR3 protein, CDR3 DNA. A D gene is named only where the DNA matches it firmly. Size is stated for part of the rows, as once, few or many counts, or as a class when the clone is expanded.

clone size: .; D gene: .; V gene: TRBV2; J gene: TRBJ2-3; CDR3 protein: CASSSARAFTDTQYF; CDR3 DNA: TGTGCCAGCAGTTCCGCGCGGGCTTTTACAGATACGCAGTATTTT
clone size: once; D gene: TRBD1; V gene: TRBV5-1; J gene: TRBJ2-1; CDR3 protein: CASSLGPTGGGSYNEQFF; CDR3 DNA: TGCGCCAGCAGCTTAGGCCCGACAGGGGGCGGCTCCTACAATGAGCAGTTCTTC
clone size: .; D gene: TRBD2; V gene: TRBV7-2; J gene: TRBJ2-7; CDR3 protein: CASSQTSGGSYEQYF; CDR3 DNA: TGTGCCAGCAGCCAAACTAGCGGGGGGTCCTACGAGCAGTACTTC
clone size: .; D gene: .; V gene: TRBV2; J gene: TRBJ1-1; CDR3 protein: CASTEGLYTEAFF; CDR3 DNA: TGTGCCAGCACCGAGGGACTATACACTGAAGCTTTCTTT
clone size: .; D gene: TRBD1; V gene: TRBV11-3; J gene: TRBJ2-1; CDR3 protein: CASSPRADRGGEQFF; CDR3 DNA: TGTGCCAGCAGCCCGAGGGCGGACAGGGGAGGTGAGCAGTTCTTC
clone size: .; D gene: .; V gene: TRBV6-5; J gene: TRBJ2-1; CDR3 protein: CASSLTGYNEQFF; CDR3 DNA: TGTGCCAGCAGTCTAACAGGATACAATGAGCAGTTCTTC
clone size: .; D gene: .; V gene: TRBV20-1; J gene: TRBJ1-1; CDR3 protein: CSAGRNTEAFF; CDR3 DNA: TGCAGTGCGGGGAGGAACACTGAAGCTTTCTTT
clone size: .; D gene: TRBD1; V gene: TRBV2; J gene: TRBJ1-1; CDR3 protein: CASIMDRGLNTEAFF; CDR3 DNA: TGTGCCAGCATCATGGACAGGGGGTTGAATACTGAAGCTTTCTTT
clone size: .; D gene: .; V gene: TRBV10-2; J gene: TRBJ1-6; CDR3 protein: CASSARERLGNSPLHF; CDR3 DNA: TGCGCCAGCAGCGCGAGGGAACGGCTAGGAAATTCACCCCTCCACTTT
clone size: .; D gene: .; V gene: TRBV3-1/TRBV3-2; J gene: TRBJ1-4; CDR3 protein: CASSQRGGVGEKLFF; CDR3 DNA: TGTGCCAGCAGCCAGCGAGGGGGAGTGGGAGAAAAACTGTTTTTT
clone size: .; D gene: .; V gene: TRBV4-1; J gene: TRBJ2-1; CDR3 protein: CASSQDIGGANEQFF; CDR3 DNA: TGCGCCAGCAGCCAAGATATCGGCGGGGCCAATGAGCAGTTCTTC
clone size: .; D gene: TRBD1; V gene: TRBV19; J gene: TRBJ1-5; CDR3 protein: CASQPWDRDNQPQHF; CDR3 DNA: TGTGCCAGTCAGCCATGGGACAGGGATAATCAGCCCCAGCATTTT
clone size: .; D gene: .; V gene: TRBV4-3; J gene: TRBJ2-5; CDR3 protein: CASSQQGLGGETQYF; CDR3 DNA: TGCGCCAGCAGCCAACAGGGTCTCGGGGGAGAGACCCAGTACTTC
clone size: .; D gene: TRBD1; V gene: TRBV10-3; J gene: TRBJ1-1; CDR3 protein: CAIRPGQGPEAFF; CDR3 DNA: TGTGCCATCAGGCCGGGACAGGGCCCTGAAGCTTTCTTT
clone size: .; D gene: .; V gene: TRBV7-8; J gene: TRBJ2-5; CDR3 protein: CASSLVLGNQETQYF; CDR3 DNA: TGTGCCAGCAGCTTAGTTCTAGGAAACCAAGAGACCCAGTACTTC
clone size: .; D gene: TRBD1; V gene: TRBV2; J gene: TRBJ2-7; CDR3 protein: CASQGAPYEQYF; CDR3 DNA: TGTGCCAGTCAGGGGGCCCCCTACGAGCAGTACTTC